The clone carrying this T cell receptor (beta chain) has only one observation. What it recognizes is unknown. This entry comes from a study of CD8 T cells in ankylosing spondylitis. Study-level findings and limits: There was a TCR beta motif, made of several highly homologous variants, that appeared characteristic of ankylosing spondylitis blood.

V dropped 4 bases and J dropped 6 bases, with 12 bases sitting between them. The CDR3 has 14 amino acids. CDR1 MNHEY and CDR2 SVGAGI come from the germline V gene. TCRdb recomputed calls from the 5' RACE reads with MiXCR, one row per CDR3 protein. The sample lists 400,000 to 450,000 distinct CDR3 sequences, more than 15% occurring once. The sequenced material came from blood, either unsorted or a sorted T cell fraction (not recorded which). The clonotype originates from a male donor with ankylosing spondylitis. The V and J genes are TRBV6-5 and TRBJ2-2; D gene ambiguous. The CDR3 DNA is TGTGCCAGCAGTTCGGAGACTGCTGCCGGGGAGCTGTTTTTT. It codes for CASSSETAAGELFF.